This T cell receptor beta chain was captured in a study of blood T cell repertoires in COVID-19. TCRdb's copy holds only in-frame clones and misses some; the assay was immunoSEQ multiplex PCR. Of about 490,000 clones listed, roughly 88% are singletons. Germline loops: CDR1 LGHNA, CDR2 YNFKEQ. The CDR3 extends over 15 amino acids. V lost 4 bases to trimming and J lost 3 bases; unmatched junction nucleotides: 4. This TCR was recovered from a human donor in a cohort sampled during active COVID-19. The sample taken for sequencing was peripheral blood. The V and J genes are TRBV4-2 and TRBJ2-3, with 10 bases lining up with TRBD2. The CDR3 protein is CASSLAGGRTDTQYF. The DNA of the CDR3 is TGTGCCAGCAGCCTAGCGGGAGGCCGGACAGATACGCAGTATTTT.